This passage covers 20 T cell receptor beta chains from one sample sequenced in a study of blood T cells in healthy people across ages (dated by TCRdb to the mid-2010s). The library came from 5' RACE. TCRdb shows the sequencer as Illumina HiSeq 2500. A second PCR of about 7 to 12 cycles was run with a J-beta primer mix and a sample-barcoded 5' primer. The public reads were reprocessed in TCRdb via fastp at Q25 and MiXCR, keeping in-frame beta chains. Merged by CDR3 protein, the rows form single entries marked with the most common genes and DNA. The table for this sample lists 800,000 or so distinct CDR3 sequences; more than 20% of them were counted only once. More than 3% of the sample is taken by the ten largest. The sample was also reused in another study, on T cells of mothers and their children.

Input material: blood. The receptor set was obtained from a boy younger than 18 in good health.

The chain employs TRBV27 and TRBJ2-5; 8 nucleotides line up with TRBD1. The J call is doubtful: the DNA matches TRBJ2-7 better. CDR1 is MNHEY, CDR2 SMNVEV, per germline (reference sequence). This CDR3 contains 14 residues. The CDR3 DNA sequence: TGTGCCAGCAGTGTCCAGGGGGCCCTCTACGAGCAGTACTTC. Residues: CASSVQGALYEQYF.

The chain has TRBV7-9 and TRBJ1-6; 7 bases map to TRBD1. The V segment lost 0 bases and the J segment 7 bases; nucleotides outside the gene matches: 6. This CDR3 comprises 16 residues. CDR1 and CDR2 (germline): SEHNR, FQNEAQ (reference sequence). In DNA form, the CDR3 reads TGTGCCAGCAGCTTAGCCTCCGGGACAGTAAATTCACCCCTCCACTTT. Its protein product is CASSLASGTVNSPLHF.

The chain employs TRBV6-5 and TRBJ2-2, with 7 nucleotides matching TRBD1. V dropped 6 bases and J dropped 8; count of bases not matched to a gene: 6. The CDR3 totals 13 residues. Germline V CDR1 and CDR2: MNHEY, SVGAGI. The CDR3 here is CASSYQDRGELFF. The DNA of the CDR3 is TGTGCCAGCAGCTACCAGGACAGGGGGGAGCTGTTTTTT.

This clonotype was observed at least ten times. The chain couples TRBV15 to TRBJ2-4; 10 bases are a match to TRBD2. After removal of 1 base from V and 0 bases from J, the junction contained 9 bases not matched to a gene. Per the germline V gene, CDR1 is LNHNV and CDR2 is YYDKDF (reference sequence). The CDR3 extends over 19 amino acids. CDR3 bases: TGTGCCACCAGCAGAGTACTAGCGGGACCGCTTTTAGCCAAAAACATTCAGTACTTC. The encoded protein is CATSRVLAGPLLAKNIQYF.

The chain carries TRBV9 and TRBJ2-3; 13 bases are shared with TRBD2. This CDR3 contains 18 residues. J was trimmed by 4 bases and V by 3 bases; bases with no gene match: 11. Germline loops: CDR1 SGDLS, CDR2 YYNGEE. CDR3 DNA sequence: TGTGCCAGCAGCGACCCCCCCGGACTAGCGGGAGTCTCAGATACGCAGTATTTT. This translates into CASSDPPGLAGVSDTQYF.

This clonotype appeared a few times. This chain links TRBV5-6 with TRBJ1-1; possible D gene TRBD1, 6 bases. Trimming removed 8 bases from V and 0 bases from J, with 11 bases in between. In germline, CDR1 is SGHDT, CDR2 YYEEEE. This CDR3 region has 13 residues. CDR3 sequence: CASTTGMNTEAFF. The CDR3 DNA reads TGTGCCAGTACGACAGGCATGAACACTGAAGCTTTCTTT.

This rearrangement joins TRBV12-3 or TRBV12-4 to TRBJ1-6; possible D gene TRBD1, 6 bases. Trimming shortened V by 6 bases and J by 8 bases, and 20 bases separated the two germline ends. CDR3 length equals 16 residues. Written as DNA, the CDR3 is TGTGCCAGCAGCCCCCGGGGGCAGGGGTTTGATTCACCCCTCCACTTT. This encodes CASSPRGQGFDSPLHF.

The rearrangement uses TRBV28 and TRBJ2-3; TRBD1 matches 9 bases. The CDR3 has 15 residues. Per germline, CDR1 MDHEN and CDR2 SYDVKM. J was trimmed by 4 bases and V by 6 bases; bases with no gene match: 8. CDR3 in amino acids: CASRRTGGLPDTQYF. DNA for the CDR3: TGTGCCAGCAGACGTACAGGGGGCCTGCCAGATACGCAGTATTTT.

In its sample, this clonotype was seen a few times. The chain couples TRBV12-3 or TRBV12-4 to TRBJ2-5, with TRBD2 identical over 8 bases. With 7 bases clipped from V and 4 bases from J, the junction kept 5 bases outside the gene matches. The CDR3 has 13 amino acids. The CDR3 here is CASTIAGRETQYF. DNA of the CDR3: TGTGCCAGCACCATAGCGGGGAGAGAGACCCAGTACTTC.

This clonotype was found a few times. The chain uses TRBV7-2 and TRBJ2-5; the D gene is possibly TRBD2 (5 bases). The CDR3 totals 14 residues. V was shortened by 3 bases and J by 3 bases, with 11 bases between the two germline ends. Germline V gives CDR1 SGHTA, CDR2 FQGNSA. CDR3 region: CASSFAGLEETQYF. The CDR3 DNA follows: TGTGCCAGCAGCTTTGCCGGACTGGAAGAGACCCAGTACTTC.

The count of this clonotype is one. The rearrangement links TRBV6-4 to TRBJ2-2; D gene unclear. This CDR3 has 13 residues. V gave up 3 bases and J gave up 3 bases, with 5 bases separating them. Germline CDR1 and CDR2: MRHNA and SNTAGT. The CDR3 nucleotides are TGTGCCAGCAGTGATCAGTACACCGGGGAGCTGTTTTTT. Translation gives CASSDQYTGELFF.

This chain links TRBV5-5 with TRBJ2-1, with unresolved D. The CDR3 contains 14 residues. Trimming cost V 0 bases and J 6 bases, with 10 bases left between them. Germline V CDR1 and CDR2: SGHKS, YYEKEE (reference sequence). This CDR3 is CASSLVVIGNEQFF. CDR3 coding DNA: TGTGCCAGCAGCTTGGTGGTTATAGGCAATGAGCAGTTCTTC.

This clonotype showed up many times. The chain employs TRBV4-2 and TRBJ2-7; 7 nucleotides agree with TRBD2. The CDR3 sequence is 15 residues long. V lost 4 bases and J lost 3; bases outside the gene matches: 9. The germline CDR1 and CDR2 sequences are LGHNA and YNFKEQ. In DNA form, the CDR3 reads TGTGCCAGCAGCCCTGAAGCGGGACTTTTCTACGAGCAGTACTTC. Its protein is CASSPEAGLFYEQYF.

The rearrangement joins TRBV27 to TRBJ1-1; no firm D call. Germline V lookup: CDR1 MNHEY, CDR2 SMNVEV (reference sequence). V was clipped by 7 bases and J by 0 bases, with 9 bases between them. The CDR3 contains 13 residues. The CDR3 sequence is CASTTSMNTEAFF. The DNA of the CDR3 is TGTGCCAGCACTACCTCAATGAACACTGAAGCTTTCTTT.

This clonotype occurred a few times. The chain links TRBV20-1 to TRBJ2-1, with no clear D. The J call may be wrong; the DNA end is better matched by TRBJ2-7. This CDR3 has 12 amino acids. The germline CDR1 and CDR2 sequences are DFQATT and SNEGSKA (reference sequence). The CDR3 sequence: CSARESPGEQYF. The CDR3 DNA reads as TGCAGTGCTAGAGAGTCCCCTGGCGAGCAGTACTTC.

The chain is built from TRBV6-5 and TRBJ1-6; no definite D call. CDR3 length equals 18 residues. Germline CDR1 reads MNHEY; CDR2 reads SVGAGI. V gave up 0 bases and J gave up 5 bases, with 17 bases separating them. CDR3 residues: CASSYSALRISDNSPLHF. CDR3 DNA: TGTGCCAGCAGTTACTCGGCACTCCGGATTTCGGATAATTCACCCCTCCACTTT.

A remark on this clonotype: An end of the junction does not agree with germline; a read error may underlie this. The J gene is TRBJ1-2, the V gene TRBV19; D gene uncertain. From germline, CDR1 is LNHDA and CDR2 SQIVND (reference sequence). The CDR3 is 12 residues long. The CDR3 nucleotides read TGTGCCAGTACGGACGGTAGCTATGGCCACACCTTC. It encodes CASTDGSYGHTF.

The chain recombines TRBV30 with TRBJ2-1, with TRBD1 as a possible D gene (6 bases). Germline V gives CDR1 GTSNPN, CDR2 SVGIG (reference sequence). This CDR3 contains 15 residues. V lost 1 base and J lost 3, with 13 bases in between. CDR3 region: CAWSDSGENYNEQFF. The CDR3, as DNA: TGTGCCTGGAGTGATTCAGGGGAGAACTACAATGAGCAGTTCTTC.

This chain uses TRBV7-2 with TRBJ2-3; 7 bases are shared with TRBD1. Germline lookup yields CDR1 SGHTA and CDR2 FQGNSA. The CDR3 is made up of 16 amino acids. The J segment lost 0 bases and the V segment lost 2 bases, leaving 5 bases of the junction unmatched. The CDR3 sequence: CASSLKGGLSTDTQYF. Here the CDR3 DNA reads TGTGCCAGCAGCTTAAAAGGGGGCCTTAGCACAGATACGCAGTATTTT.

J is TRBJ1-2 and V is TRBV29-1, with D maybe TRBD1 (6 bases). Germline V lookup: CDR1 SQVTM, CDR2 ANQGSEA. The V end lost 7 bases, the J end lost 3 bases, and 21 bases lay between the germline ends. CDR3 length: 15 amino acids. This CDR3 reads CSADPPGHQDYGYTF. CDR3 coding DNA: TGCAGCGCCGACCCCCCGGGACACCAAGACTATGGCTACACCTTC.